Shown below are 3 T cell receptor beta chains from a single sample sequenced in a study of radiation and T cells in renal cell carcinoma. Described time point: baseline pretreatment blood. Regarding treatment: 15 Gy SBRT to primary tumor, nephrectomy 4 weeks later. Method: immunoSEQ multiplex PCR; TCRdb's copy keeps in-frame clones and lacks some. This table has 45,000 or so clones, about 83% appearing once. The sample consisted of blood, taken from a patient whose treatment included radiotherapy and nephrectomy. The receptors originated from a woman in her seventies with renal cell carcinoma.

The chain has TRBV5-4 and TRBJ1-3, with 7 bases identical to TRBD1. V lost 4 bases, J lost 4 bases, and 11 bases stayed unmatched. This CDR3 is 16 amino acids long. The V gene's germline CDR1 is SGHNT and CDR2 YYREEE (reference sequence). The CDR3 DNA is TGTGCCAGCAGCCGGGACAGCGGGGTATCCGGAAACACCATATATTTT. Translation gives CASSRDSGVSGNTIYF.

V gene TRBV19 combines with J gene TRBJ2-5; D possibly matches TRBD1 or TRBD2 (5 bases each). The CDR3 spans 13 residues. V gave up 6 bases and J gave up 5 bases, with 13 bases separating them. Looked up from germline, CDR1 is LNHDA and CDR2 is SQIVND (reference sequence). CDR3 bases: TGTGCCAGTAGGGGGACCGCCGGGGAGACCCAGTACTTC. As protein: CASRGTAGETQYF. Looking up the rest from reference TRBV19 and TRBJ2-5 gives the full variable domain: DGGITQSPKYLFRKEGQNVTLSCEQNLNHDAMYWYRQDPGQGLRLIYYSQIVNDFQKGDIAEGYSVSREKKESFPLTVTSAQKNPTAFYLCASRGTAGETQYFGPGTRLLVL.

This chain joins TRBV19 and TRBJ2-2, with D possibly matching TRBD2 (5 bases). Germline loops: CDR1 LNHDA, CDR2 SQIVND (reference sequence). The CDR3 loop spans 12 amino acids. Trimming removed 4 bases from V and 8 bases from J, with 8 bases in between. CDR3 protein: CASSTEGGELFF. CDR3 in DNA: TGTGCCAGTAGTACCGAGGGAGGGGAGCTGTTTTTT.